The 27 T cell receptor beta chains reported below all come from one sample, sequenced in a study of blood T cell repertoires in COVID-19. The repertoire was sequenced with immunoSEQ multiplex PCR; TCRdb's copy has only in-frame clones and lacks some. The sample consists of tens of thousands of clones, 75% to 95% of them appearing once. Sequenced material: peripheral blood. The source of these receptors is a woman in her thirties or forties with active COVID-19.

The J gene is TRBJ1-2, the V gene TRBV2; 7 bases align to TRBD1. Trimming took 7 bases from V and 4 from J; bases not matched to a gene: 12. The CDR3 extends over 15 amino acids. Germline lookup yields CDR1 SNHLY and CDR2 FYNNEI. For the CDR3, the DNA is TGTGCCAGCACCGAGACCAGACAGGGAGGCTATGGCTACACCTTC. It yields the protein CASTETRQGGYGYTF.

This chain uses TRBV19 with TRBJ2-2; TRBD2 is a possible D gene (5 bases). The CDR3 totals 15 residues. Germline CDR1 reads LNHDA; CDR2 reads SQIVND (reference sequence). The V end was cut by 3 bases, the J end by 4 bases, with 12 bases between. The CDR3 DNA follows: TGTGCCAGTAGTATCGCGGGCCCGGGCACCGGGGAGCTGTTTTTT. Translating it yields CASSIAGPGTGELFF.

V and J are TRBV7-9 and TRBJ2-3, with 9 bases fitting TRBD2. This CDR3 has 13 residues. Germline CDR1 reads SEHNR; CDR2 reads FQNEAQ (reference sequence). V lost 4 bases to trimming and J lost 6 bases; unmatched junction nucleotides: 2. For the CDR3, the DNA is TGTGCCAGCAGCTCTAGCGGGGCCGATACGCAGTATTTT. The encoded protein is CASSSSGADTQYF. Looking up the rest from reference TRBV7-9 and TRBJ2-3 gives the full variable domain: DTGVSQNPRHKITKRGQNVTFRCDPISEHNRLYWYRQTLGQGPEFLTYFQNEAQLEKSRLLSDRFSAERPKGSFSTLEIQRTEQGDSAMYLCASSSSGADTQYFGPGTRLTVL.

The chain uses TRBV4-2 and TRBJ2-1, with TRBD2 matching 10 bases. The CDR3 has 17 amino acids. Germline V lookup: CDR1 LGHNA, CDR2 YNFKEQ. V lost 6 bases, J lost 0 bases, and 8 bases stayed unmatched. The CDR3 DNA reads TGTGCCAGCAGAGGGACTAGCGCTCTCAGCTCCTACAATGAGCAGTTCTTC. Its translation: CASRGTSALSSYNEQFF.

In this sample, this clone turned up once. The chain carries TRBV12-5 and TRBJ2-3, with TRBD2 identical over 14 bases. The CDR3 is 20 residues long. CDR1 and CDR2 (germline): LGHNT, FRNRAP. After removal of 0 bases from V and 6 bases from J, the junction contained 14 bases not matched to a gene. CDR3: CASGLVLTGTSGGGVDTQYF. The CDR3 DNA follows: TGTGCTAGTGGTTTGGTCCTAACCGGGACTAGCGGGGGAGGTGTTGATACGCAGTATTTT.

The chain combines TRBV9 with TRBJ1-1, with a tentative D call TRBD1 (5 bases). The V and J ends lost 3 bases and 2 bases respectively, with 11 bases between them. The V gene's germline CDR1 is SGDLS and CDR2 YYNGEE. The CDR3 loop spans 14 amino acids. CDR3 residues: CASSAGHINTEAFF. In DNA form, the CDR3 reads TGTGCCAGCAGCGCCGGACATATTAACACTGAAGCTTTCTTT.

The CDR3 DNA sequence: TGTGCCAGCAGCTTAGATCCCGGGAGCTCCTACGAGCAGTACTTC. This sequence encodes CASSLDPGSSYEQYF. The chain combines TRBV11-3 with TRBJ2-7; a possible D gene is TRBD2 (6 bases). Germline CDR1 and CDR2: SGHNT and YENEEA. V shed 0 bases and J shed 0 bases, with 9 bases lying between them. The length of the CDR3 is 15 residues.

This clone was counted a single time. The chain carries TRBV3-1 (or the pseudogene TRBV3-2) and TRBJ2-1; D is possibly TRBD2 (7 bases). The germline V gene encodes CDR1 LGHDT and CDR2 YNNKEL (reference sequence). Trimming cost V 4 bases and J 4 bases, with 14 bases left between them. CDR3 length: 15 amino acids. Here the CDR3 DNA reads TGTGCCAGCAGCCCTCCCGAGGGGGGGTACAATGAGCAGTTCTTC. This encodes CASSPPEGGYNEQFF.

The chain is built from TRBV6-6 and TRBJ1-2; 7 bases are a match to TRBD1. This CDR3 region has 16 residues. Per the germline V gene, CDR1 is MNHNY and CDR2 is SVGAGI (reference sequence). V lost 5 bases and J lost 5; bases outside the gene matches: 14. In DNA form, the CDR3 reads TGTGCCAGCAGTAAGGTGAAGGGGGCGCTTGAGTATGGCTACACCTTC. Its translation is CASSKVKGALEYGYTF.

Worth noting for this clone: The junction and the germline gene differ at one end; a read error may be behind it. The chain links TRBV28 to TRBJ1-1; D might be TRBD1 (5 bases). The V gene's germline CDR1 is MDHEN and CDR2 SYDVKM. The CDR3 spans 14 residues. The CDR3 coding sequence is TGTGCCAGCAGTCTGGGGGGGGTGAACTCTGAAGCTTTCTTT. It is translated as CASSLGGVNSEAFF.

The chain uses TRBV21-1 and TRBJ2-7; TRBD1, as called in the table, went unchecked against the DNA. TRBV21-1 is flagged as a pseudogene. CDR3 length: 15 residues. The CDR3 protein is CASSKENRVNYEQYF. DNA of the CDR3: TGTGCCAGCAGCAAAGAGAACAGGGTGAACTACGAGCAGTACTTC.

V usage is TRBV6-6 and J usage is TRBJ1-2; D is unresolved. Germline lookup yields CDR1 MNHNY and CDR2 SVGAGI (reference sequence). This CDR3 region has 11 residues. V was clipped by 4 bases and J by 5 bases, with 5 bases between them. CDR3 nucleotide sequence: TGTGCCAGCAGTTTTACTTATGGCTACACCTTC. Its translation: CASSFTYGYTF.

This chain uses TRBV25-1 with TRBJ1-6, with no clear D. There are 14 residues in the CDR3. CDR1 is MGHDK, CDR2 SYGVNS, per germline. The V and J ends lost 7 bases and 1 base respectively, with 8 bases between them. The CDR3 DNA follows: TGTGCCAGCAAAGAGGGTTCCTATAATTCACCCCTCCACTTT. Its protein product is CASKEGSYNSPLHF.

This clone was counted a single time. The rearrangement joins TRBV27 to TRBJ2-5; 8 bases agree with TRBD2. Germline V lookup: CDR1 MNHEY, CDR2 SMNVEV (reference sequence). CDR3 length: 20 residues. V trimming: 0 bases; J trimming: 4 bases; junction bases outside the gene matches: 19. The CDR3 coding sequence is TGTGCCAGCAGTTTATCTAGCCGAGAGACCAGGACGGCGGGGGGAGAGACCCAGTACTTC. Amino acid sequence: CASSLSSRETRTAGGETQYF.

This clone appeared once. The chain combines TRBV30 with TRBJ1-3; D perhaps matches TRBD1 (5 bases). The CDR3 sequence is 13 residues long. The V and J ends lost 1 base and 2 bases respectively, with 6 bases between them. The germline V gene encodes CDR1 GTSNPN and CDR2 SVGIG (reference sequence). CDR3 region: CAWSGGAGNTIYF. CDR3 in DNA: TGTGCCTGGAGTGGGGGGGCTGGAAACACCATATATTTT.

The V and J genes are TRBV27 and TRBJ2-4; the D gene is possibly TRBD2 (5 bases). The CDR3 extends over 15 amino acids. The V gene's germline CDR1 is MNHEY and CDR2 SMNVEV (reference sequence). V lost 4 bases, J lost 3 bases, and 13 bases lay in between. The CDR3 bases are TGTGCCAGCAGTTCCCCCGCGGGCTACAAAAACATTCAGTACTTC. Translating it yields CASSSPAGYKNIQYF.

The J gene is TRBJ2-7, the V gene TRBV5-3; D is perhaps TRBD2 (5 bases). TRBV5-3 is identified as an open reading frame with a role that is uncertain. Trimming left V 7 bases short and J 4 bases short, with 15 bases between. The CDR3 length is 13 residues. The CDR3 protein is CARRETLGYEQYF. The DNA for the CDR3 is TGTGCCAGACGGGAAACCTTGGGGTACGAGCAGTACTTC.

This chain uses TRBV12-3 or TRBV12-4 with TRBJ1-2; TRBD1 might be the D (6 bases). Trimming shortened V by 9 bases and J by 5 bases, and 16 bases separated the two germline ends. There are 13 residues in the CDR3. The CDR3 bases are TGTGCCAGTATTTCCGGGACAACTTATGGCTACACCTTC. Its protein is CASISGTTYGYTF.

V and J are TRBV23-1 and TRBJ2-6; 9 nucleotides align to TRBD1. TRBV23-1 is classed as an ORF, of uncertain function. The CDR3 contains 20 residues. The V and J ends lost 0 bases and 0 bases, in that order; junction bases with no gene match: 9. The CDR3 sequence is CASSQSDRGQGASGANVLTF. Written as DNA, the CDR3 is TGCGCCAGCAGTCAATCCGATAGGGGACAGGGAGCCTCTGGGGCCAACGTCCTGACTTTC.

There are a few counts of this clone. The J gene is TRBJ1-1, the V gene TRBV5-4, with D tentatively TRBD1 (6 bases). CDR3 length: 14 amino acids. Germline assignment: CDR1 SGHNT and CDR2 YYREEE (reference sequence). V gave up 4 bases and J gave up 0 bases, with 10 bases separating them. For the CDR3, the DNA is TGTGCCAGCAGCCCGGGACATATGAACACTGAAGCTTTCTTT. As protein: CASSPGHMNTEAFF.

The chain recombines TRBV11-3 with TRBJ2-3; 12 nucleotides agree with TRBD2. The germline CDR1 and CDR2 sequences are SGHNT and YENEEA. Trimming cost V 3 bases and J 2 bases; bases outside gene matches: 3. The CDR3 extends over 16 amino acids. The CDR3 bases are TGTGCCAGCAGCTTCCTAGCGGGGGGGTTCACAGATACGCAGTATTTT. This gives the protein CASSFLAGGFTDTQYF.

The V gene is TRBV10-3, the J gene TRBJ2-3, with 14 bases lining up with TRBD2. V gave up 6 bases and J gave up 3 bases; unmatched junction bases: 17. The CDR3 has 20 residues. Per the germline V gene, CDR1 is ENHRY and CDR2 is SYGVKD. Here the CDR3 reads CAIRPGLAGARFNVTDTQYF. Written as DNA, the CDR3 is TGTGCCATCAGGCCGGGACTAGCGGGGGCCCGCTTTAATGTGACAGATACGCAGTATTTT.

The chain uses TRBV6-2 or TRBV6-3 and TRBJ2-1; 11 bases align to TRBD2. Germline V gives CDR1 MNHEY, CDR2 SVGEGT. The ends lost 6 bases at V and 4 bases at J; junction bases unmatched: 5. The CDR3 is made up of 15 amino acids. The chain's CDR3 is CASSLAGGLYNEQFF. CDR3 DNA sequence: TGTGCCAGCAGCCTAGCGGGGGGACTATACAATGAGCAGTTCTTC.

This chain joins TRBV6-6 and TRBJ2-5; TRBD2 matches at 8 bases. Germline V CDR1 and CDR2: MNHNY, SVGAGI (reference sequence). With V trimmed by 2 bases and J by 2 bases, 7 bases remained unmatched. The CDR3 covers 16 residues. The CDR3 protein is CASSYGIGTSQETQYF. As DNA, the CDR3 is TGTGCCAGCAGTTACGGCATAGGGACTAGTCAAGAGACCCAGTACTTC.

This clone was seen only once. This sequence joins TRBV3-1 (or the pseudogene TRBV3-2) and TRBJ2-1; no clear D. V was shortened by 1 base and J by 6 bases, with 4 bases between the two germline ends. The germline gives CDR1 LGHDT, CDR2 YNNKEL (reference sequence). CDR3 length: 12 amino acids. The DNA for the CDR3 is TGTGCCAGCAGCCAAGTTCTCAATGAGCAGTTCTTC. It translates to CASSQVLNEQFF.

This rearrangement joins TRBV7-9 to TRBJ2-7, with no clear D. The germline CDR1 and CDR2 sequences are SEHNR and FQNEAQ (reference sequence). V lost 5 bases to trimming and J lost 0 bases, with 14 bases between them. This CDR3 comprises 15 residues. The chain's CDR3 is CASSPGSSTSYEQYF. Written as DNA, the CDR3 is TGTGCCAGCAGCCCGGGTAGTTCGACCTCCTACGAGCAGTACTTC.

This chain connects TRBV7-2 to TRBJ2-3; tentative D call: TRBD2 (6 bases). V was clipped by 1 base and J by 0 bases, with 14 bases between them. The germline V gene encodes CDR1 SGHTA and CDR2 FQGNSA. The CDR3 is 17 amino acids. CDR3 nucleotides: TGTGCCAGCAGCTTAGATGGGAGGCGGGGAAGCACAGATACGCAGTATTTT. Protein sequence: CASSLDGRRGSTDTQYF.